This passage covers 32 T cell receptor gamma chains from one sample sequenced in a study of Vγ9Vδ2 T cells in congenital toxoplasmosis (dated by TCRdb to about 2021). Reads for this sample came from an Illumina MiSeq. Using SuperScript II, cDNA was generated through template-switch reverse transcription, with TRGC- and TRDC-specific primers combined in a single tube. The TRGC primer was designed for binding to both the TRGC1 and TRGC2 constant genes. After TCRdb called clones again from the public reads with CATT, rows with identical DNA were merged. The sample table lists 140 or so gamma-chain clones, roughly 8.7% of them with a count of one. Jointly, the top ten make up more than 45% of the sample. Input material: gamma-delta T cells from blood. Receptors originate from a child under 10 years old born to a mother with Toxoplasma gondii infection during pregnancy, either congenitally infected or uninfected (not recorded which).

Sample share makes this clone hyperexpanded. With a much larger clone just one base away, this may be a read error. Different DNA sequences within this sample yield the same CDR3. V usage is TRGV9 and J usage is TRGJP. The J segment lost 4 bases and the V segment lost 1 base, leaving 1 base of the junction unmatched. The CDR3 is made up of 16 amino acids. In germline, CDR1 is GITISATS, CDR2 ISYDGTV (reference sequence). The CDR3 nucleotides read TGTGCCTTGTGGGAGGTTCAAGAGTTGGGCAAAAAAATCAAGGTATTT. It codes for CALWEVQELGKKIKVF.

This clone is classed as large. This may come from a read error, since a much larger clone is one base off. The rearrangement joins TRGV9 to TRGJP. The CDR3 has 16 amino acids. From germline, CDR1 is GITISATS and CDR2 ISYDGTV (reference sequence). CDR3: CALWEVQGLGKKIKVF. CDR3 in DNA: TGTGCCTTGTGGGAGGTGCAAGGGTTGGGCAAAAAAATCAAGGTATTT.

In its sample, this clone is hyperexpanded. The chain joins TRGV10 to TRGJP1. TRGV10 falls under the ORF class, with uncertain function. This CDR3 region has 14 residues. The trim removed 8 bases at V and 0 bases at J, leaving 4 bases unmatched. For the CDR3, the DNA is TGTGCTGCGTGGGATTATACCACTGGTTGGTTCAAGATATTT. This sequence encodes CAAWDYTTGWFKIF.

By sample fraction, this clone is hyperexpanded. Other DNA sequences from this sample encode an identical CDR3 as well. The rearrangement joins TRGV9 to TRGJP. V dropped 0 bases and J dropped 6; count of bases not matched to a gene: 2. CDR1 and CDR2 (germline): GITISATS, ISYDGTV (reference sequence). The CDR3 length is 16 residues. Here the CDR3 reads CALWEVRELGKKIKVF. The CDR3 nucleotides read TGTGCCTTGTGGGAGGTGCGAGAGTTGGGCAAAAAAATCAAGGTATTT.

By frequency in the sample, this clone is medium-sized. A far larger clone is only one base removed, so a read error is likely. The chain recombines TRGV9 with TRGJP. With V trimmed by 3 bases and J by 3 bases, 2 bases remained unmatched. This CDR3 spans 16 amino acids. The germline gives CDR1 GITISATS, CDR2 ISYDGTV (reference sequence). The CDR3: CALWEMQELGKKIKVF. The DNA of the CDR3 is TGTGCCTTGTGGGAGATGCAAGAGTTGGGCAAAAAAATCAAGGTATTT.

This clone is labeled hyperexpanded. A much larger clone differs from this one at a single base, so this may be a read error. V is TRGV9 and J is TRGJP. CDR3 length: 16 amino acids. V lost 3 bases and J lost 3; bases outside the gene matches: 2. In germline, CDR1 is GITISATS, CDR2 ISYDGTV (reference sequence). The CDR3 here is CALWELQELGKKIKVF. Written as DNA, the CDR3 is TGTGCCTTGTGGGAGTTGCAAGAGTTGGGCAAAAAAATCAAGGTATTT.

This clone was seen more than once but under ten times. This probably arose from a read error, given a far larger clone one base away. Other nucleotide sequences in the sample specify the same CDR3. This chain connects TRGV8 to TRGJP2. CDR1 is VENAVY, CDR2 YDSYNSRV, per germline. There are 12 residues in the CDR3. Germline trimming cut 10 bases from V and 3 bases from J; bases unmatched to any gene: 5. The CDR3 reads CATWRSDWIKTF. The CDR3 DNA sequence: TGTGCCACTTGGCGTAGTGATTGGATCAAGACGTTT.

In regard to this clone: The protein TCRdb lists belongs to a much larger clone and differs from this DNA's translation at residue 10, which points to a read error; the protein shown is made from the DNA. This chain connects TRGV9 to TRGJP. CDR3 length equals 16 residues. Germline V CDR1 and CDR2: GITISATS, ISYDGTV (reference sequence). The chain's CDR3 is CALWESQELDKKIKVF. The DNA of the CDR3 is TGTGCCTTGTGGGAGAGTCAAGAGTTGGACAAAAAAATCAAGGTATTT.

Worth noting for this clone: The amino acid sequence in TCRdb belongs to a much larger clone and departs from this DNA's translation at residue 14, likely a sequencing read error; the sequence shown is translated from the DNA. V is TRGV9 and J is TRGJP. The germline CDR1 and CDR2 sequences are GITISATS and ISYDGTV (reference sequence). This CDR3 region has 16 residues. The CDR3 sequence: CALWESQELGKKIEVF. The CDR3 DNA follows: TGTGCCTTGTGGGAGAGTCAAGAGTTGGGCAAAAAAATCGAGGTATTT.

This clone showed up just a few times. The likely explanation is a read error, given a far larger clone one base away. The gene calls are TRGV8 and TRGJP2. Losses at the gene ends were 9 bases for V and 3 bases for J; bases not matched to a gene: 4. This CDR3 has 12 amino acids. Germline-derived CDR1 and CDR2 are VENAVY and YDSYNSRV. The CDR3 nucleotides read TGTGCCACCAGGCGTAGTGATTGGATCAAGACGTTT. It codes for CATRRSDWIKTF.

This clone is classed as medium-sized. It differs at one base from a far larger clone, so likely a read error. The same CDR3 is also encoded by other DNA sequences in this sample. The rearrangement uses TRGV9 and TRGJP. CDR1 and CDR2 (germline): GITISATS, ISYDGTV (reference sequence). The length of the CDR3 is 16 residues. V dropped 1 base and J dropped 4; count of bases not matched to a gene: 1. CDR3 sequence (DNA): TGTGCCTTGTGGGAGGTACAAGAGTTGGGCAAAAAAATCAAGGTATTT. This codes for CALWEVQELGKKIKVF.

Concerning this clone: The protein that TCRdb holds for this DNA derives from a much larger clone and differs from the translated DNA at residue 11, which likely indicates a read error; the protein shown here is translated from the DNA. V and J are TRGV2 and TRGJP2. The CDR3 is 13 residues long. Germline V gene lookup returns CDR1 EGSNGY and CDR2 YDSYNSKV. CDR3 sequence: CATWDGLDWIETF. CDR3 coding DNA: TGTGCCACCTGGGACGGTTTAGATTGGATCGAGACGTTT.

A few counts support this clone. A far larger clone is only one base removed, so a read error is likely. This specimen includes other DNA sequences encoding the same CDR3. The V gene is TRGV2, the J gene TRGJP1. The CDR3 has 13 amino acids. CDR1 EGSNGY and CDR2 YDSYNSKV come from the germline V gene. This chain's CDR3 is CATWDGLGWFKIF. CDR3 coding DNA: TGCGCCACCTGGGACGGGCTTGGTTGGTTCAAGATATTT.

By share, this clone counts as large. The V gene is TRGV10, the J gene TRGJP1. TRGV10 is treated as an ORF (open reading frame) with a function not yet certain. Trimming at V came to 8 bases and at J to 6 bases, leaving 7 bases not matched to a gene. The CDR3 is made up of 13 amino acids. CDR3 loop: CAAWDSAGWFKIF. CDR3 sequence (DNA): TGTGCTGCGTGGGATTCGGCTGGTTGGTTCAAGATATTT.

This clone is medium-sized. The chain employs TRGV4 and TRGJP2. V lost 4 bases and J lost 0; bases outside the gene matches: 20. The CDR3 extends over 20 amino acids. CDR1 and CDR2 (germline): EGSTGY, YDSYTSSV. CDR3 bases: TGTGCCACCTGGGAGCCTATATATCGGTCGCAATATAGTAGTGATTGGATCAAGACGTTT. Translation gives CATWEPIYRSQYSSDWIKTF.

Only a few counts were recorded for this clone. Only one base separates this from a far larger clonotype, so it likely reflects a read error. Other DNA sequences in this sample translate to the same CDR3. The chain carries TRGV2 and TRGJP2. V lost 1 base, J lost 8 bases, and 4 bases stayed unmatched. The CDR3 extends over 13 amino acids. Germline V lookup: CDR1 EGSNGY, CDR2 YDSYNSKV. The CDR3 loop reads CATWDGLDWIKTF. The DNA of the CDR3 is TGTGCCACCTGGGACGGTCTAGATTGGATCAAGACGTTT.

V and J are TRGV3 and TRGJ1 or TRGJ2. Germline V CDR1 and CDR2: VTNTFY, YDVSTARD (reference sequence). With 7 bases clipped from V and 3 bases from J, the junction kept 0 bases outside the gene matches. This CDR3 has 10 residues. This CDR3 reads CATCYYKKLF. The CDR3 nucleotides read TGTGCCACCTGTTATTATAAGAAACTCTTT.

A few counts support this clone. The protein TCRdb gives is from a much larger clone and does not agree with this DNA's translation at residue 5, likely a read error; the protein shown here comes from the DNA. The V gene is TRGV5P, the J gene TRGJP2. TRGV5P counts as a pseudogene. This CDR3 region has 15 residues. The CDR3 DNA reads TGTGCCACCTGGGGCAGGCCTATAAGTGATTGGATCAAGACGTTT. Its translation: CATWGRPISDWIKTF.

V gene TRGV2 combines with J gene TRGJ1 or TRGJ2. The CDR3 extends over 11 amino acids. Germline V gives CDR1 EGSNGY, CDR2 YDSYNSKV. V trimming: 1 base; J trimming: 6 bases; junction bases outside the gene matches: 0. The CDR3 loop reads CATWDGYKKLF. Written as DNA, the CDR3 is TGTGCCACCTGGGACGGTTATAAGAAACTCTTT.

This clone was detected a few times. This likely traces to a read error, being one base from a far larger clone. J is TRGJP2 and V is TRGV8. From germline, CDR1 is VENAVY and CDR2 YDSYNSRV. The CDR3 covers 18 residues. Losses at the gene ends were 1 base for V and 2 bases for J; bases not matched to a gene: 13. CDR3 in amino acids: CATWDSPHHWSSDWIKTF. CDR3 nucleotides: TGTGCCACCTGGGATAGCCCCCATCATTGGAGTAGTGATTGGATCAAGACGTTT.

This clone ranks as large. Additional DNA sequences in this sample encode the identical CDR3. The chain links TRGV9 to TRGJP. The CDR3 runs 16 residues. The ends lost 4 bases at V and 3 bases at J; junction bases unmatched: 3. Germline lookup yields CDR1 GITISATS and CDR2 ISYDGTV (reference sequence). CDR3 amino acids: CALWEEQELGKKIKVF. The CDR3 nucleotides read TGTGCCTTGTGGGAAGAGCAAGAGTTGGGCAAAAAAATCAAGGTATTT.

On this clone itself: TCRdb pairs this DNA with a much larger clone's protein that differs at residue 10, likely a read error; the protein shown was translated from the DNA. This sample includes further DNA sequences coding for the same CDR3. The chain has TRGV9 and TRGJP. This CDR3 contains 16 residues. Germline CDR1 reads GITISATS; CDR2 reads ISYDGTV (reference sequence). Written as DNA, the CDR3 is TGTGCCTTGTGGGAGGAACAAGAGTTGGACAAAAAAATCAAGGTATTT. Translated: CALWEEQELDKKIKVF.

This clone is large. The genes are TRGV2 and TRGJ1 or TRGJ2. This CDR3 has 14 amino acids. The germline V gene has CDR1 EGSNGY and CDR2 YDSYNSKV. V shed 0 bases, J shed 4 bases, and the junction held 6 bases outside the gene matches. The CDR3 sequence is CATWDGPGYYKKLF. The CDR3 DNA is TGTGCCACCTGGGACGGGCCAGGCTATTATAAGAAACTCTTT.

The V gene is TRGV9, the J gene TRGJP1. Germline loops: CDR1 GITISATS, CDR2 ISYDGTV (reference sequence). This CDR3 has 15 amino acids. After removal of 4 bases from V and 0 bases from J, the junction contained 5 bases not matched to a gene. The CDR3 is CALWDVNTTGWFKIF. The DNA for the CDR3 is TGTGCCTTGTGGGACGTAAATACCACTGGTTGGTTCAAGATATTT.

This clone was detected only a few times. TCRdb pairs this DNA with a much larger clone's protein that differs at residue 2, likely a read error; the protein shown was translated from the DNA. The chain uses TRGV5 and TRGJP2. The CDR3 length is 12 residues. Germline assignment: CDR1 VINAFY and CDR2 YDVSNSKD. The CDR3 sequence: CTTPGSDWIKTF. The CDR3 DNA sequence: TGTACCACCCCGGGTAGTGATTGGATCAAGACGTTT.

Only a few counts were recorded for this clone. A far bigger clonotype differs at one base, so this is likely a read error. The V gene is TRGV10, the J gene TRGJ1 or TRGJ2. TRGV10 is an ORF, and what it does is uncertain. The CDR3 sequence is 12 residues long. The CDR3, as DNA: TGTGCTGCGTGGGATTTGGGAGGGAAGAAGCTCTTT. Translation: CAAWDLGGKKLF.

By sample fraction, this clone is large (0.1 to 1%). The V call is TRGV10, the J call TRGJP1. TRGV10 qualifies as an ORF whose function is uncertain. The CDR3 spans 11 residues. V gave up 8 bases and J gave up 7 bases; unmatched junction bases: 2. CDR3 protein: CAAWDGWFKIF. The CDR3 nucleotides are TGTGCTGCGTGGGATGGTTGGTTCAAGATATTT.

This clone was detected only a few times. The chain recombines TRGV11 with TRGJP1. TRGV11 is an ORF, and what it does is uncertain. CDR3 size: 15 residues. Trimming took 0 bases from V and 8 from J; bases not matched to a gene: 6. In DNA, the CDR3 is TGTGCCTGCTGGATTAGGCACTGCTTCGGTTGGTTCAAGATATTT. This sequence encodes CACWIRHCFGWFKIF.

This clone appeared a few times. TCRdb has a much larger clone's protein, which differs at residue 3 from the translation of this DNA, likely because of a read error; what is shown is the protein translated from the DNA. This chain uses TRGV10 with TRGJP1. TRGV10 is treated as an ORF (open reading frame) with a function not yet certain. The CDR3 loop spans 13 amino acids. The CDR3 region is CAEWDSAGWFKIF. The CDR3 DNA reads as TGTGCTGAGTGGGATTCGGCTGGTTGGTTCAAGATATTT.

This clone occurred a few times. TCRdb's entry gives the protein of a much larger clone, which mismatches this DNA's translation at residue 4, likely from a read error; the protein reported here is translated from the DNA. V is TRGV4 and J is TRGJ1 or TRGJ2. Germline-derived CDR1 and CDR2 are EGSTGY and YDSYTSSV. The CDR3 sequence is 16 residues long. V shed 7 bases and J 2 bases; nucleotides not matched to a gene: 17. For the CDR3, the DNA is TGTGCCACCTGTGGCTATCCGACCCTAGATTATTATAAGAAACTCTTT. Protein: CATCGYPTLDYYKKLF.

No V gene was called, and the J gene is TRGJP1. CDR3 length: 14 residues. CDR3 amino acids: CAYFTDVEKRIKTF. The DNA of the CDR3 is TGTGCTTATTTTACAGATGTTGAAAAGAGAATCAAGACATTC.

This clone was detected a few times. TCRdb pairs this DNA with a much larger clone's protein that differs at residue 4, likely a read error; the protein shown was translated from the DNA. This chain connects TRGV9 to TRGJP. Germline values: CDR1 GITISATS, CDR2 ISYDGTV (reference sequence). This CDR3 has 16 residues. CDR3 sequence: CALGEVQELGKKIKVF. In nucleotides, the CDR3 is TGTGCCTTGGGGGAGGTGCAAGAGTTGGGCAAAAAAATCAAGGTATTT.